This TCR beta chain comes out of a study of blood T cell repertoires in COVID-19. Turning to the study itself: Samples came from the United States, Italy and Spain, spanning acute and convalescent COVID-19. The cDNA or gDNA used as material had been derived from T cells, B-cell-depleted T cells, or PBMCs.

Source study methods: For nucleated cells, counts were estimated from reference gene primer amplification. Using immunoSEQ multiplex PCR, the repertoire was profiled, and TCRdb retains in-frame clones only, with some absent. For V, J and clone size, that table is used; D and trimming come from the DNA. The table includes 500,000 to 600,000 clones, about 88% detected once. Seattle participants joined during active infection and were tracked over time. CDR1 and CDR2 (germline): MNHEY, SVGAGI. V lost 11 bases and J 2 bases, leaving 16 bases between the germline ends. The CDR3 is 14 amino acids. The rearrangement links TRBV6-5 to TRBJ1-5; D possibly corresponds to TRBD1 (5 bases). The source material was peripheral blood. The TCR sequence derives from a woman between 45 and 65 years old with COVID-19, enrolled during active disease. The DNA of the CDR3 is TGTGCCTTTATAGGGCGGGGGGGCAATCAGCCCCAGCATTTT. Translated: CAFIGRGGNQPQHF.